The TCR beta chain under discussion was sequenced for a study of response to subunit inactivated influenza vaccine. With V trimmed by 0 bases and J by 2 bases, 6 bases remained unmatched. CDR1 is LGHNA, CDR2 YNFKEQ, per germline. The CDR3 loop spans 17 amino acids. This clonotype was detected once. TCRdb recomputed calls from the RT-PCR reads with MiXCR, one row per CDR3 protein. Here the sample spans hundreds of thousands of distinct CDR3 sequences, about 17% being singletons. The specimen comprised CD4+ T cells sorted from PBMCs, sampled less than 30 months after vaccination. V is TRBV4-2 and J is TRBJ2-3; TRBD2 aligns across 9 bases. The TCR sequence derives from a man aged 45 to 70 who received an inactivated influenza vaccine. In DNA, the CDR3 is TGTGCCAGCAGCCAAGATGTCCTAGCGGGGACCACAGATACGCAGTATTTT. It is translated as CASSQDVLAGTTDTQYF.